Listed below are T cell receptor beta chains from one sample, sequenced in a study of T cells after yellow fever vaccination. TCRdb re-derived calls from the 5' RACE reads in MiXCR, one entry per CDR3 protein. The sample holds 360,000 or so distinct CDR3 sequences, about 9.9% seen once. Specimen: PBMCs, collected on the day of the first yellow fever vaccination. The receptors stem from a man aged 18 to 30 who received the YFV17D yellow fever vaccine. Both conserved end residues are part of each CDR3. Fields, in order: D gene, clone size, J gene, V gene, CDR3 protein, CDR3 DNA. A D gene is named only where the DNA matches it firmly. The listing skips clone size in some rows; elsewhere it reads once, few, many or a size class.

D gene: NA
clone size: few
J gene: TRBJ2-2
V gene: TRBV24-1
CDR3 protein: CATSDSGRNTGELFF
CDR3 DNA: TGTGCCACCAGTGATTCGGGACGGAACACCGGGGAGCTGTTTTTT

D gene: NA
clone size: many
J gene: TRBJ1-5
V gene: TRBV7-2
CDR3 protein: CASAPQGTHQPQHF
CDR3 DNA: TGTGCCAGCGCCCCCCAGGGAACCCATCAGCCCCAGCATTTT

D gene: TRBD1
clone size: many
J gene: TRBJ1-2
V gene: TRBV11-2
CDR3 protein: CASSPGTGIYGYTF
CDR3 DNA: TGTGCCAGCTCACCAGGGACAGGAATCTATGGCTACACCTTC

D gene: NA
clone size: many
J gene: TRBJ2-6
V gene: TRBV25-1
CDR3 protein: CASSAQGSSGANVLTF
CDR3 DNA: TGTGCCAGCAGTGCTCAGGGAAGCTCTGGGGCCAACGTCCTGACTTTC

D gene: NA
clone size: NA
J gene: TRBJ1-4
V gene: TRBV4-3
CDR3 protein: CASSQGAAPGLAEKLFF
CDR3 DNA: TGCGCCAGCAGCCAAGGGGCAGCCCCAGGCTTGGCCGAAAAACTGTTTTTT

D gene: TRBD2
clone size: few
J gene: TRBJ2-4
V gene: TRBV2
CDR3 protein: CASSELAGDLAKNIQYF
CDR3 DNA: TGTGCCAGCAGTGAATTAGCGGGGGATCTAGCCAAAAACATTCAGTACTTC

D gene: NA
clone size: NA
J gene: TRBJ2-5
V gene: TRBV6-2/TRBV6-3
CDR3 protein: CASLREVQETQYF
CDR3 DNA: TGTGCCAGCCTGCGAGAGGTTCAAGAGACCCAGTACTTC

D gene: NA
clone size: few
J gene: TRBJ2-2
V gene: TRBV20-1
CDR3 protein: CSARGSGGGTGELFF
CDR3 DNA: TGCAGTGCTAGAGGATCGGGGGGCGGAACCGGGGAGCTGTTTTTT

D gene: NA
clone size: many
J gene: TRBJ2-5
V gene: TRBV6-5
CDR3 protein: CASSFPGGRETQYF
CDR3 DNA: TGTGCCAGCAGTTTCCCGGGTGGCAGGGAGACCCAGTACTTC

D gene: NA
clone size: few
J gene: TRBJ2-5
V gene: TRBV29-1
CDR3 protein: CSAGVTQYF
CDR3 DNA: TGCAGCGCCGGCGTGACCCAGTACTTC

D gene: NA
clone size: NA
J gene: TRBJ1-2
V gene: TRBV4-3
CDR3 protein: CASSQLGSADGYTF
CDR3 DNA: TGCGCCAGCAGCCAGCTGGGGAGTGCGGACGGCTACACCTTC